The 4 T cell receptor beta chains given below trace back to one sample, sequenced in a study of blood T cell repertoires in COVID-19 (dated by TCRdb to the early 2020s). Libraries were prepared through the immunoSEQ multiplex PCR assay. The immuneACCESS repertoire file appears here via TCRdb, limited to in-frame rearrangements. These files lack a portion of the clones; in checked studies, under half of the deficit traces to unresolved V genes, and the cause of the others is not known. Counted in this sample were 80,000 to 95,000 clones; about 89% of them appeared once. Roughly 1.8% of the sample belongs to the ten largest clones. Material for sequencing was peripheral blood. The receptors were gathered from a human donor with active COVID-19. The donor label of this sample is uncertain.

The chain links TRBV4-1 to TRBJ1-3; D not certain. Germline V CDR1 and CDR2: MGHRA, YSYEKL. The germline V and J ends were trimmed by 1 base and 0 bases, with 10 bases remaining between them. This CDR3 region has 16 residues. CDR3 DNA sequence: TGCGCCAGCAGCCAAGTCCCTTTCCTCTCTGGAAACACCATATATTTT. This sequence encodes CASSQVPFLSGNTIYF.

Here the CDR3 DNA reads TGTGCCAGTAGTATCTCGGGAAACACAGATACGCAGTATTTT. As protein: CASSISGNTDTQYF. The V call is TRBV19, the J call TRBJ2-3, with a tentative D call TRBD2 (5 bases). Between the trimmed V and J ends, which lost 3 bases and 2 bases, there was a span of 9 bases. This CDR3 has 14 residues. CDR1 is LNHDA and CDR2 is SQIVND in the germline V gene (reference sequence).

This clone was picked up a small number of times. The CDR3 DNA reads TGTGCCAGCAGTGATACAGGGGGTCATGGCTACACCTTC. Translating it yields CASSDTGGHGYTF. The chain couples TRBV6-4 to TRBJ1-2; 8 nucleotides line up with TRBD1. The CDR3 runs to 13 residues. The trim removed 3 bases at V and 6 bases at J, leaving 3 bases unmatched. Germline assignment: CDR1 MRHNA and CDR2 SNTAGT.

The rearrangement uses TRBV7-6 and TRBJ1-3, with D possibly TRBD1 on 5 matching bases. Germline-derived CDR1 and CDR2 are SGHVS and FNYEAQ. CDR3 size: 16 residues. Trimming took off 1 base at V and 11 bases at J, with 21 bases between the two ends. The chain's CDR3 is CASSLGASPGGYAIYF. For the CDR3, the DNA is TGTGCCAGCAGCTTAGGGGCCTCCCCCGGGGGATATGCCATATATTTT.